The clone carrying this T cell receptor (beta chain) was detected ten times or more. V lost 5 bases and J lost 0, with 13 bases in between. The germline CDR1 and CDR2 sequences are MNHEY and SVGAGI. The CDR3 totals 15 residues. Constant-region reverse primers amplified full-length variable regions, followed by semi-nested Nested Universal Primer A PCR. TCRdb processed the 5' RACE reads anew with MiXCR; each CDR3 protein has one entry. The sample shows around 30,000 distinct CDR3 sequences, 24% of them seen only once. The memory fraction was CD4+CD45RO+CD25- cells. This clonotype was obtained from a female donor with breast cancer. Sequencing was carried out using memory CD4+ T cells sorted from blood. Subset: memory CD4+ T cells, CD4+CD45RO+CD25-. The V gene is TRBV6-5, the J gene TRBJ1-1; D is possibly TRBD1 (6 bases). In nucleotides, the CDR3 is TGTGCCAGCAGTATACAGGGTCTCATGAACACTGAAGCTTTCTTT. It encodes CASSIQGLMNTEAFF.